One sample yielded the 15 T cell receptor beta chains listed below, sequenced in a study of a mutant IDH1 vaccine in newly diagnosed glioma. Time point denoted: baseline, week 1 (first vaccination visit). As for treatment: pre-vaccination baseline after standard-of-care therapy. Some clones are missing from TCRdb's copy, which holds only in-frame ones; the method was immunoSEQ multiplex PCR. The repertoire holds just under 95,000 clones, with 83% as singletons. The sequencing used PBMCs, collected from a glioma patient treated with radiotherapy, temozolomide or both. The receptors derive from a woman aged 50 to 60 with glioma.

The chain carries TRBV6-1 and TRBJ1-1, with 8 nucleotides matching TRBD1. There are 12 residues in the CDR3. Germline CDR1 reads MNHNS; CDR2 reads SASEGT. Trimming cost V 7 bases and J 8 bases; bases outside gene matches: 6. The CDR3: CASTRDRREAFF. CDR3 DNA sequence: TGTGCCAGCACCCGGGACAGGAGGGAAGCTTTCTTT.

This chain connects TRBV19 to TRBJ2-7; D may be TRBD1 or TRBD2 (5 bases each). CDR1 and CDR2 (germline): LNHDA, SQIVND (reference sequence). Trimming removed 10 bases at V and 3 bases at J, with 13 bases between. The CDR3 totals 12 residues. The CDR3 is CATRDRRYEQYF. The CDR3 nucleotides are TGTGCCACGAGGGACCGTCGCTACGAGCAGTACTTC.

The chain uses TRBV7-9 and TRBJ2-5; D uncertain. Looked up from germline, CDR1 is SEHNR and CDR2 is FQNEAQ (reference sequence). This CDR3 spans 15 amino acids. Trimming shortened V by 1 base and J by 5 bases, and 14 bases separated the two germline ends. CDR3 region: CASSLVSGWLETQYF. In DNA, the CDR3 is TGTGCCAGCAGCTTAGTCTCAGGATGGTTGGAGACCCAGTACTTC.

This clone was seen a single time. V gene TRBV30 combines with J gene TRBJ1-1; D gene uncertain. The CDR3 covers 13 residues. Trimming took off 5 bases at V and 5 bases at J, with 15 bases between the two ends. Per the germline V gene, CDR1 is GTSNPN and CDR2 is SVGIG (reference sequence). CDR3 DNA sequence: TGTGCCTGGGACTTCCAATCGGGGACTGAAGCTTTCTTT. It is translated as CAWDFQSGTEAFF. Filled out from reference TRBV30 and TRBJ1-1, the complete variable domain reads SQTIHQWPATLVQPVGSPLSLECTVEGTSNPNLYWYRQAAGRGLQLLFYSVGIGQISSEVPQNLSASRPQDRQFILSSKKLLLSDSGFYLCAWDFQSGTEAFFGQGTRLTVV.

The chain has TRBV19 and TRBJ2-1; tentatively, D is TRBD1 or TRBD2 (6 bases each). Looked up from germline, CDR1 is LNHDA and CDR2 is SQIVND (reference sequence). The CDR3 sequence is 12 residues long. V lost 7 bases to trimming and J lost 8 bases, with 12 bases between them. The CDR3 protein is CASTNRGDEQFF. The CDR3 region has the DNA TGTGCCAGTACGAATAGGGGGGATGAGCAGTTCTTC.

The chain couples TRBV5-1 to TRBJ2-7; D is perhaps TRBD2 (5 bases). Germline CDR1 SGHRS, CDR2 YFSETQ. The CDR3 runs 16 residues. V dropped 3 bases and J dropped 4 bases, with 20 bases sitting between them. The DNA of the CDR3 is TGCGCCAGCAGCTCTGGACCCCCGGGATCCTATTACGAGCAGTACTTC. Translating gives CASSSGPPGSYYEQYF.

This clone was detected a few times. The chain recombines TRBV4-2 with TRBJ2-1, with D uncertain. Trimming stripped 0 bases from V and 7 bases from J, with 7 bases between. This CDR3 region has 13 residues. The germline V gene has CDR1 LGHNA and CDR2 YNFKEQ. Here the CDR3 reads CASSQDPLNEQFF. CDR3 in DNA: TGTGCCAGCAGCCAAGATCCCCTAAATGAGCAGTTCTTC.

This chain uses TRBV28 with TRBJ1-6; no reliable D call. The length of the CDR3 is 15 residues. The germline V gene has CDR1 MDHEN and CDR2 SYDVKM. The V end was cut by 4 bases, the J end by 7 bases, with 14 bases between. This chain's CDR3 is CASSSPASGNSPLHF. CDR3 in DNA: TGTGCCAGCAGTTCCCCCGCCTCGGGGAATTCACCCCTCCACTTT.

The chain has TRBV7-9 and TRBJ2-5; unclear D gene. This CDR3 is 13 amino acids long. Germline V gene data show CDR1 as SEHNR and CDR2 as FQNEAQ (reference sequence). Trimming cost V 5 bases and J 2 bases, with 9 bases left between them. The CDR3 protein is CASSPQGQETQYF. As DNA, the CDR3 is TGTGCCAGCAGCCCACAAGGACAAGAGACCCAGTACTTC. The entire variable domain, with the rest obtained from reference TRBV7-9 and TRBJ2-5, is as follows: DTGVSQNPRHKITKRGQNVTFRCDPISEHNRLYWYRQTLGQGPEFLTYFQNEAQLEKSRLLSDRFSAERPKGSFSTLEIQRTEQGDSAMYLCASSPQGQETQYFGPGTRLLVL.

This clone was seen a single time. This chain joins TRBV2 and TRBJ1-1; no reliable D call. The CDR3 loop spans 11 amino acids. Germline loops: CDR1 SNHLY, CDR2 FYNNEI. Trimming removed 6 bases from V and 5 bases from J, with 7 bases in between. Here the CDR3 DNA reads TGTGCCAGCAGGGAATTAACTGAAGCTTTCTTT. It encodes CASRELTEAFF.

A note on this clone: With a much larger clone just one base away, this may be a read error. The CDR3 here is CASSAGTGVWAEAFF. For the CDR3, the DNA is TGTGCCAGCAGTGCCGGGACAGGGGTTTGGGCTGAAGCTTTCTTT. The rearrangement links TRBV25-1 to TRBJ1-1; TRBD1 aligns across 10 bases. CDR1 and CDR2 from the germline V gene are MGHDK and SYGVNS. The CDR3 length is 15 residues. J lost 6 bases, V lost 4 bases, and 8 bases had no gene match. The full variable domain, its missing parts supplied by reference TRBV25-1 and TRBJ1-1, is EADIYQTPRYLVIGTGKKITLECSQTMGHDKMYWYQQDPGMELHLIHYSYGVNSTEKGDLSSESTVSRIRTEHFPLTLESARPSHTSQYLCASSAGTGVWAEAFFGQGTRLTVV.

The chain recombines TRBV15 with TRBJ2-1, with D possibly being TRBD1 (5 bases). Germline lookup yields CDR1 LNHNV and CDR2 YYDKDF (reference sequence). This CDR3 spans 13 amino acids. V dropped 3 bases and J dropped 6 bases, with 9 bases sitting between them. The CDR3 DNA follows: TGTGCCACCAGCAGGGCCCAGGGCAATGAGCAGTTCTTC. This sequence encodes CATSRAQGNEQFF.

V and J are TRBV18 and TRBJ1-1; the match to TRBD1 covers 9 bases. The CDR3 runs to 18 residues. Germline lookup yields CDR1 KGHSH and CDR2 LQKENI. V was pared by 1 base and J by 0 bases, with 9 bases of the junction left unmatched. CDR3 sequence (DNA): TGTGCCAGCTCACCACGTCGGGACAGGGCCCTCATGAACACTGAAGCTTTCTTT. It translates to CASSPRRDRALMNTEAFF.

The chain uses TRBV20-1 and TRBJ1-3; D unresolved. Germline V gives CDR1 DFQATT, CDR2 SNEGSKA (reference sequence). V was trimmed by 4 bases and J by 4 bases, leaving 5 bases between them. The CDR3 is made up of 11 amino acids. The CDR3 nucleotides are TGCAGTGCTACGGACGGAAACACCATATATTTT. It encodes CSATDGNTIYF.

J is TRBJ1-2 and V is TRBV7-8; TRBD1 agrees at 7 bases. V gave up 6 bases and J gave up 11 bases; unmatched junction bases: 12. CDR3 size: 13 residues. Germline lookup yields CDR1 SGHVS and CDR2 FQNEAQ. For the CDR3, the DNA is TGTGCCAGCAGTTTTTTGGGACAGTGGGGTTACACCTTC. Protein product: CASSFLGQWGYTF.